This is a list of T cell receptor beta chains from one sample in a study of T cells in Graves' hyperthyroidism and ophthalmopathy. MiXCR, applied by TCRdb to the multiplex PCR reads, yields one record per CDR3 protein. Of roughly 400,000 distinct CDR3 sequences in the sample, about 14% were seen once. What was sequenced was blood. The receptors were sampled from a man aged 50-59 years with Graves' ophthalmopathy. Both conserved end residues are trimmed from each CDR3. Clone size is given for some rows only: seen once, a few or many times, or a class if the clone is expanded.

CDR3 length: 11
J gene: TRBJ2-7
clone size: many
V gene: TRBV28
CDR3 protein: ASSYSLAYEQY

CDR3 length: 12
J gene: TRBJ2-1
clone size: many
V gene: TRBV11-2
CDR3 protein: ASSWGTAPDEQF

CDR3 length: 16
J gene: TRBJ2-5
clone size: many
V gene: TRBV2
CDR3 protein: ASSERLGDRLRQETQY

CDR3 length: 12
J gene: TRBJ2-3
clone size: NA
V gene: TRBV20-1
CDR3 protein: SAGGLAGDDTQY

CDR3 length: 11
J gene: TRBJ1-2
clone size: many
V gene: TRBV29-1
CDR3 protein: SVETGGNYGYT

CDR3 length: 15
J gene: TRBJ2-7
clone size: many
V gene: TRBV27
CDR3 protein: ASSSPALAGGSYEQY

CDR3 length: 14
J gene: TRBJ2-7
clone size: NA
V gene: TRBV19
CDR3 protein: ASSELGTGTTYEQY

CDR3 length: 13
J gene: TRBJ2-1
clone size: NA
V gene: TRBV5-1
CDR3 protein: ASSQGLAGDHEQF

CDR3 length: 13
J gene: TRBJ2-3
clone size: few
V gene: TRBV5-5
CDR3 protein: ASSLAAGSTDTQY

CDR3 length: 11
J gene: TRBJ2-3
clone size: many
V gene: TRBV11-2
CDR3 protein: ASREGGRDTQY

CDR3 length: 12
J gene: TRBJ2-1
clone size: NA
V gene: TRBV5-1
CDR3 protein: ASSPRTSYNEQF

CDR3 length: 15
J gene: TRBJ2-3
clone size: NA
V gene: TRBV5-6
CDR3 protein: ASSYSGATDGTDTQY

CDR3 length: 11
J gene: TRBJ2-7
clone size: many
V gene: TRBV5-1
CDR3 protein: ASSTGAAYEQY

CDR3 length: 13
J gene: TRBJ1-1
clone size: many
V gene: TRBV3-1
CDR3 protein: ASNKGTGGVTEAF

CDR3 length: 13
J gene: TRBJ2-7
clone size: NA
V gene: TRBV28
CDR3 protein: ASNQPGQRVREQY

CDR3 length: 14
J gene: TRBJ2-2
clone size: NA
V gene: TRBV7-9
CDR3 protein: ASSLASGAGTGELF

CDR3 length: 11
J gene: TRBJ2-7
clone size: NA
V gene: TRBV19
CDR3 protein: ASSSGRMYEQY

CDR3 length: 12
J gene: TRBJ2-1
clone size: few
V gene: TRBV20-1
CDR3 protein: SQRSLQTYNEQF

CDR3 length: 10
J gene: TRBJ1-1
clone size: many
V gene: TRBV20-1
CDR3 protein: SARGGHTEAF

CDR3 length: 13
J gene: TRBJ2-7
clone size: few
V gene: TRBV6-5
CDR3 protein: ASSYAGLVNYEQY

CDR3 length: 15
J gene: TRBJ2-3
clone size: many
V gene: TRBV28
CDR3 protein: ASNAVVLAGSTDTQY

CDR3 length: 12
J gene: TRBJ1-5
clone size: few
V gene: TRBV7-8
CDR3 protein: ASSSPGGGQPQH

CDR3 length: 13
J gene: TRBJ2-7
clone size: NA
V gene: TRBV7-8
CDR3 protein: ASRKSGLSSYEQY

CDR3 length: 11
J gene: TRBJ2-2
clone size: many
V gene: TRBV7-3
CDR3 protein: ASSSQQAGELF

CDR3 length: 12
J gene: TRBJ1-1
clone size: many
V gene: TRBV12-3/TRBV12-4
CDR3 protein: ASTLERISTEAF

CDR3 length: 15
J gene: TRBJ2-3
clone size: few
V gene: TRBV10-2
CDR3 protein: ASSESRLAGAVDTQY

CDR3 length: 17
J gene: TRBJ2-1
clone size: many
V gene: TRBV7-9
CDR3 protein: ASSLVTSGRPAPYNEQF

CDR3 length: 17
J gene: TRBJ2-2
clone size: many
V gene: TRBV3-1
CDR3 protein: ASSPVSLAGGYQTGELF

CDR3 length: 12
J gene: TRBJ1-2
clone size: many
V gene: TRBV11-2
CDR3 protein: ASSSAIMNYGYT

CDR3 length: 14
J gene: TRBJ1-1
clone size: many
V gene: TRBV5-1
CDR3 protein: ASSLVFSAGVTEAF

CDR3 length: 13
J gene: TRBJ2-3
clone size: many
V gene: TRBV2
CDR3 protein: ASSVWGISTDTQY

CDR3 length: 9
J gene: TRBJ2-1
clone size: many
V gene: TRBV20-1
CDR3 protein: RIQQGNEQF

CDR3 length: 11
J gene: TRBJ1-5
clone size: many
V gene: TRBV7-9
CDR3 protein: ASSSHGNQPQH

CDR3 length: 10
J gene: TRBJ2-1
clone size: many
V gene: TRBV20-1
CDR3 protein: SARDGQNEQF

CDR3 length: 12
J gene: TRBJ2-5
clone size: few
V gene: TRBV6-1
CDR3 protein: ASSKAVVQETQY

CDR3 length: 9
J gene: TRBJ2-1
clone size: many
V gene: TRBV24-1
CDR3 protein: ATSDGGEQF

CDR3 length: 14
J gene: TRBJ1-1
clone size: few
V gene: TRBV2
CDR3 protein: ASSELGTGLVTEAF

CDR3 length: 12
J gene: TRBJ2-5
clone size: NA
V gene: TRBV28
CDR3 protein: ASSFISGGETQY

CDR3 length: 12
J gene: TRBJ2-7
clone size: few
V gene: TRBV14
CDR3 protein: ASSRADSYYEQY

CDR3 length: 15
J gene: TRBJ2-4
clone size: many
V gene: TRBV28
CDR3 protein: ASSLIPGRGAKNIQY

CDR3 length: 11
J gene: TRBJ2-7
clone size: NA
V gene: TRBV2
CDR3 protein: ASSGGPGYEQY

CDR3 length: 13
J gene: TRBJ2-7
clone size: many
V gene: TRBV2
CDR3 protein: ASSASGLPSNEQY

CDR3 length: 12
J gene: TRBJ1-3
clone size: NA
V gene: TRBV9
CDR3 protein: ASSDPGRRNTIY

CDR3 length: 14
J gene: TRBJ2-2
clone size: few
V gene: TRBV19
CDR3 protein: ASSIRAGTIPGELF

CDR3 length: 16
J gene: TRBJ2-3
clone size: many
V gene: TRBV7-9
CDR3 protein: ASSLGVAGLARTDTQY

CDR3 length: 12
J gene: TRBJ2-5
clone size: few
V gene: TRBV9
CDR3 protein: ASSVGSGGETQY

CDR3 length: 12
J gene: TRBJ1-4
clone size: many
V gene: TRBV3-1
CDR3 protein: ASSQSLLNEKLF

CDR3 length: 12
J gene: TRBJ2-3
clone size: many
V gene: TRBV5-1
CDR3 protein: ASSLGANTDTQY

CDR3 length: 10
J gene: TRBJ2-5
clone size: many
V gene: TRBV6-1
CDR3 protein: ATGTGGETQY

CDR3 length: 14
J gene: TRBJ2-3
clone size: many
V gene: TRBV7-9
CDR3 protein: ASSPGTSARTDTQY

CDR3 length: 11
J gene: TRBJ2-1
clone size: many
V gene: TRBV14
CDR3 protein: ASSQAGRVEQF

CDR3 length: 11
J gene: TRBJ1-5
clone size: few
V gene: TRBV2
CDR3 protein: ASSYLTNQPQH

CDR3 length: 15
J gene: TRBJ2-6
clone size: few
V gene: TRBV12-3/TRBV12-4
CDR3 protein: ASSTGQGRSGANVLT

CDR3 length: 12
J gene: TRBJ1-5
clone size: NA
V gene: TRBV6-6
CDR3 protein: ASSYSTGGKPQH

CDR3 length: 11
J gene: TRBJ1-5
clone size: few
V gene: TRBV6-1
CDR3 protein: ASSEASHQPQH